Listed here is a single T cell receptor beta chain. The antigen is unknown. This sample includes further DNA sequences coding for the same CDR3. Healthy adults negative for HIV, lacking recent acute infections or vaccinations, served as donors. Into CD45RA+ naive and CD45RA-negative memory subsets, the CD4+ cells were split. This entry is derived from a study of shared clonotypes between healthy human individuals. Study conclusions and caveats: When compared with the clonotypes that were shared by all four sorted-subset donors, the non-shared clonotypes turned out to have lower generation probabilities.

Execution of the assay was at deep level. The table came from immunoSEQ multiplex PCR; TCRdb's copy has only in-frame clones and leaves some out. Here the sample spans some 1 million clones, 65% to 80% being singletons. CDR3 length: 14 residues. With 1 base removed from V and 1 base from J, the gap between germline ends came to 5 bases. Germline V gene sequence: CDR1 SNHLY, CDR2 FYNNEI. Sequencing used memory CD4+ T cells sorted from blood. Noted subset: CD45RA-negative fraction. This rearrangement joins TRBV2 to TRBJ1-5, with D unclear. The TCR sequence derives from a man between 18 and 35 years old in good health. The CDR3 sequence is CASSEDRSNQPQHF. CDR3 DNA sequence: TGTGCCAGCAGTGAAGACAGAAGCAATCAGCCCCAGCATTTT.